Following are 23 T cell receptor beta chains from one sample sequenced in a study of beta chain features in type 1 diabetes. Study-level results: Type 1 diabetes patients had TCRB CDR3s that were shorter (moderately but significantly so) in all four CD4+ subsets.

No antigen has been identified for these receptors. cDNA synthesis used the whole RNA isolate, giving expressed TCRB sequences. The assay was immunoSEQ multiplex PCR, and TCRdb's table has in-frame clones only and misses some. In the table there are 640,000 or so clones, 13% of which are singletons. Sequenced material: naive CD4+ T cells from blood. These receptors originate from a man aged 18 to 29 with type 1 diabetes.

This chain links TRBV7-2 with TRBJ1-3, with D maybe TRBD1 (6 bases). Trimming took off 5 bases at V and 0 bases at J, with 17 bases between the two ends. Germline assignment: CDR1 SGHTA and CDR2 FQGNSA. This CDR3 has 17 amino acids. The CDR3 reads CASSPWQGTNSGNTIYF. The DNA for the CDR3 is TGTGCCAGCAGCCCCTGGCAGGGGACCAACTCTGGAAACACCATATATTTT.

V gene TRBV5-1 combines with J gene TRBJ2-1, with TRBD1 as a possible D gene (6 bases). CDR3 length: 15 residues. V was trimmed by 4 bases and J by 4 bases, leaving 15 bases between them. The V gene's germline CDR1 is SGHRS and CDR2 YFSETQ. The CDR3 region is CASSEIRQAYNEQFF. As DNA, the CDR3 is TGCGCCAGCAGCGAGATCAGACAGGCGTACAATGAGCAGTTCTTC.

This clone was seen more than once but under ten times. The chain uses TRBV30 and TRBJ2-1; 11 bases agree with TRBD2. The CDR3 spans 16 residues. Germline CDR1 is GTSNPN and CDR2 is SVGIG (reference sequence). Trimming removed 4 bases from V and 1 base from J; junction bases left unmatched: 6. The CDR3 DNA reads as TGTGCCTGGAAACCCCCTAGCGGGGGGTCCTACAATGAGCAGTTCTTC. It codes for CAWKPPSGGSYNEQFF.

This sequence joins TRBV30 and TRBJ2-2; D possibly matches TRBD1 or TRBD2 (6 bases each). V shed 5 bases and J shed 6 bases, with 13 bases lying between them. The CDR3 contains 13 residues. Germline lookup yields CDR1 GTSNPN and CDR2 SVGIG (reference sequence). CDR3 amino acids: CAWRGGPAGELFF. CDR3 nucleotides: TGTGCCTGGCGTGGGGGGCCGGCCGGGGAGCTGTTTTTT.

This clone was recorded many times. The same CDR3 can be traced to other DNA sequences in this sample. The gene calls are TRBV14 and TRBJ2-5; D uncertain. With 2 bases removed from V and 2 bases from J, the gap between germline ends came to 0 bases. The CDR3 is made up of 11 amino acids. Germline-derived CDR1 and CDR2 are SGHDN and FVKESK. As DNA, the CDR3 is TGTGCCAGCAGCCAACAAGAGACCCAGTACTTC. It yields the protein CASSQQETQYF.

This clone was counted between two and nine times. The rearrangement joins TRBV9 to TRBJ2-5; 7 bases are shared with TRBD1. Looked up from germline, CDR1 is SGDLS and CDR2 is YYNGEE. CDR3 length: 13 residues. With V trimmed by 3 bases and J by 5 bases, 4 bases remained unmatched. CDR3 DNA: TGTGCCAGCAGCGCGACAGGGCTGGAGACCCAGTACTTC. Residues: CASSATGLETQYF.

The gene calls are TRBV5-1 and TRBJ2-1; 7 nucleotides line up with TRBD1. V shed 4 bases, J shed 3 bases, and the junction held 10 bases outside the gene matches. The length of the CDR3 is 16 residues. Germline assignment: CDR1 SGHRS and CDR2 YFSETQ. This CDR3 reads CASSTQGILYYNEQFF. CDR3 nucleotide sequence: TGCGCCAGCAGCACACAGGGGATTCTCTACTACAATGAGCAGTTCTTC.

V usage is TRBV27 and J usage is TRBJ1-1; 7 nucleotides agree with TRBD1. CDR1 is MNHEY and CDR2 is SMNVEV in the germline V gene (reference sequence). This CDR3 is built from 12 residues. V was pared by 3 bases and J by 9 bases, with 4 bases of the junction left unmatched. For the CDR3, the DNA is TGTGCCAGCAGTTTGGAACAGGGGCAAGCTTTCTTT. Its translation: CASSLEQGQAFF.

This clone was detected a few times. The chain recombines TRBV6-5 with TRBJ1-5; no clear D. Germline values: CDR1 MNHEY, CDR2 SVGAGI. CDR3 length: 14 residues. The germline V and J ends were trimmed by 2 bases and 1 base, with 6 bases remaining between them. CDR3 loop: CASSYSRSNQPQHF. The CDR3 DNA is TGTGCCAGCAGTTACAGTCGGAGCAATCAGCCCCAGCATTTT.

This clone turned up a few times. Other DNA sequences from this sample encode an identical CDR3 as well. V gene TRBV18 combines with J gene TRBJ2-7; 8 bases align to TRBD1. The CDR3 has 14 amino acids. Germline loops: CDR1 KGHSH, CDR2 LQKENI. Losses at the gene ends were 3 bases for V and 0 bases for J; bases not matched to a gene: 1. CDR3: CASSPGQDSYEQYF. CDR3 nucleotides: TGTGCCAGCTCACCGGGACAGGACTCCTACGAGCAGTACTTC. The complete variable domain, with remaining parts taken from reference TRBV18 and TRBJ2-7, reads NAGVMQNPRHLVRRRGQEARLRCSPMKGHSHVYWYRQLPEEGLKFMVYLQKENIIDESGMPKERFSAEFPKEGPSILRIQQVVRGDSAAYFCASSPGQDSYEQYFGPGTRLTVT.

J is TRBJ1-2 and V is TRBV5-8, with D uncertain. The CDR3 runs 13 residues. The V gene lost 3 bases and the J gene lost 4 bases, with 10 bases spanning the gap. Germline CDR1 reads SGHTS; CDR2 reads YDEGEE. For the CDR3, the DNA is TGTGCCAGCAGCTGGTCAGAGCTCTATGGCTACACCTTC. It specifies CASSWSELYGYTF.

This clone showed up just a few times. Mismatch with germline at one junction end may stem from a read error. The rearrangement joins TRBV4-2 to TRBJ1-2, with D possibly TRBD1 on 6 matching bases. The CDR3 is made up of 15 amino acids. CDR1 and CDR2 (germline): LGHNA, YNFKEQ. CDR3 region: CASSKDRTTNYGYTF. Written as DNA, the CDR3 is TGTGCCAGCAGCAAAGACAGGACCACTAACTATGGCTACACCTTC.

This clone was recorded a few times. The genes are TRBV7-2 and TRBJ2-7, with D uncertain. The CDR3 is made up of 14 amino acids. V shed 1 base and J shed 4 bases, with 11 bases lying between them. CDR1 SGHTA and CDR2 FQGNSA come from the germline V gene. CDR3 DNA: TGTGCCAGCAGCTTAGTGGACCCACGGTACGAGCAGTACTTC. It codes for CASSLVDPRYEQYF.

Only a few counts were recorded for this clone. The chain links TRBV1 to TRBJ1-6; the table's D call, TRBD1, has no DNA check behind it. TRBV1 corresponds to a pseudogene. This CDR3 contains 14 residues. The CDR3, as DNA: TGCACCAGCAGCCGGGCCGGTTCGGATTCACCCCTCCACTTT. Protein: CTSSRAGSDSPLHF.

The chain recombines TRBV6-4 with TRBJ1-1; D is unresolved. V gave up 6 bases and J gave up 8 bases, with 10 bases separating them. CDR3 length: 11 residues. The germline CDR1 and CDR2 sequences are MRHNA and SNTAGT. CDR3 sequence (DNA): TGTGCCAGCAGGGGAACGGCAGAAGCTTTCTTT. Translated: CASRGTAEAFF.

This clone turned up a few times. The V gene is TRBV6-1, the J gene TRBJ1-2, with 11 bases lining up with TRBD1. The length of the CDR3 is 15 residues. The germline gives CDR1 MNHNS, CDR2 SASEGT. J gave up 0 bases and V 5 bases, and 2 bases lay outside the gene matches. The CDR3 DNA reads TGTGCCAGCAGTCCGGACAGGGGGCCTAACTATGGCTACACCTTC. Its translation is CASSPDRGPNYGYTF.

This sequence joins TRBV19 and TRBJ1-1; no clear D. The length of the CDR3 is 14 residues. In germline, CDR1 is LNHDA, CDR2 SQIVND (reference sequence). Between the trimmed V and J ends, which lost 6 bases and 3 bases, there was a span of 14 bases. The CDR3 protein is CASRDPGWDTEAFF. In DNA, the CDR3 is TGTGCCAGTAGAGACCCCGGGTGGGACACTGAAGCTTTCTTT. The full variable domain, in which reference TRBV19 and TRBJ1-1 provide the parts outside the CDR3, is DGGITQSPKYLFRKEGQNVTLSCEQNLNHDAMYWYRQDPGQGLRLIYYSQIVNDFQKGDIAEGYSVSREKKESFPLTVTSAQKNPTAFYLCASRDPGWDTEAFFGQGTRLTVV.

A few counts support this clone. This rearrangement joins TRBV7-9 to TRBJ2-7; D unclear. Germline CDR1 SEHNR, CDR2 FQNEAQ (reference sequence). The ends were cut back, 8 bases at V and 2 bases at J, with 7 bases in the middle. The CDR3 is made up of 11 amino acids. Here the CDR3 reads CASPAPYEQYF. The CDR3 coding sequence is TGTGCCAGCCCAGCCCCCTACGAGCAGTACTTC.

The chain combines TRBV5-1 with TRBJ1-4, with D possibly TRBD1 on 5 matching bases. The germline V gene encodes CDR1 SGHRS and CDR2 YFSETQ. The V end lost 0 bases, the J end lost 3 bases, and 9 bases lay between the germline ends. The length of the CDR3 is 15 residues. In nucleotides, the CDR3 is TGCGCCAGCAGCTTGGATAGGGGCGCTAATGAAAAACTGTTTTTT. Its protein product is CASSLDRGANEKLFF.

The chain uses TRBV28 and TRBJ2-1; 7 bases agree with TRBD2. Germline loops: CDR1 MDHEN, CDR2 SYDVKM. V was pared by 5 bases and J by 0 bases, with 4 bases of the junction left unmatched. This CDR3 has 15 amino acids. The chain's CDR3 is CASSPSGASYNEQFF. The CDR3 nucleotides read TGTGCCAGCAGTCCCAGCGGGGCCTCCTACAATGAGCAGTTCTTC.

This clone appeared a few times. This rearrangement joins TRBV5-4 to TRBJ2-7, with a possible D match to TRBD1 (6 bases). The CDR3 is made up of 15 amino acids. Germline-derived CDR1 and CDR2 are SGHNT and YYREEE (reference sequence). Between the trimmed V and J ends, which lost 3 bases and 0 bases, there was a span of 13 bases. The CDR3 loop reads CASSSHRVSSYEQYF. CDR3 sequence (DNA): TGTGCCAGCAGCTCCCACAGGGTGAGCTCCTACGAGCAGTACTTC.

The chain links TRBV10-3 to TRBJ2-7; TRBD1 matches at 8 bases. This CDR3 comprises 17 residues. The germline V gene encodes CDR1 ENHRY and CDR2 SYGVKD. V was clipped by 0 bases and J by 2 bases; unmatched bases: 9. The CDR3 DNA sequence: TGTGCCATCAGTGAGTCGACCGTCCAGGGGGCAGCCTACGAGCAGTACTTC. This gives the protein CAISESTVQGAAYEQYF.

This sequence joins TRBV5-4 and TRBJ2-7; D gene unclear. Trimming cost V 0 bases and J 2 bases, with 9 bases left between them. Per the germline V gene, CDR1 is SGHNT and CDR2 is YYREEE (reference sequence). This CDR3 contains 14 residues. Here the CDR3 reads CASSLGRETYEQYF. CDR3 sequence (DNA): TGTGCCAGCAGCTTGGGGCGTGAGACCTACGAGCAGTACTTC.